Here is one T cell receptor (beta chain) with its context. What it recognizes is unknown. This specimen belongs to a study of shared clonotypes between healthy human individuals. General study findings and limits: Blood was the only sampled material, and tissue repertoires likely differ.

Clones were sequenced by immunoSEQ multiplex PCR, and TCRdb holds only the in-frame ones, with some missing. The sample contains around 1.4 million clones, about 98.5% of which appear only once. The CDR3 spans 14 residues. Trimming cost V 1 base and J 5 bases; bases outside gene matches: 4. Germline values: CDR1 SEHNR, CDR2 FQNEAQ (reference sequence). Sequenced: naive CD4+ T cells sorted from blood. Regarding subset: CD45RA+ positively selected. This chain links TRBV7-9 with TRBJ2-5; 7 nucleotides match TRBD2. This TCR was recovered from a man aged 25-45 years in good health. CDR3 sequence reads: CASSLGTSLETQYF. Written as DNA, the CDR3 is TGTGCCAGCAGCTTAGGGACTAGTCTTGAGACCCAGTACTTC.